These 8 T cell receptor beta chains were sequenced from one sample in a study of T cell responses to AZD1222 COVID-19 vaccine. The protocol was immunoSEQ multiplex PCR, while the TCRdb copy is restricted to in-frame clones and leaves out a portion. The sample has over 60,000 clones; 80% are singletons. The sample in question was peripheral blood, obtained 28 days after the second AZD1222 dose. All receptors come from an adult who received the AZD1222 COVID-19 vaccine.

The chain couples TRBV24-1 to TRBJ1-3; maybe TRBD1 (5 bases). The CDR3 covers 14 residues. The V gene's germline CDR1 is KGHDR and CDR2 SFDVKD. Trimming took off 10 bases at V and 1 base at J, with 13 bases between the two ends. In DNA, the CDR3 is TGTGCCACAGGGACGGACCAATCTGGAAACACCATATATTTT. This encodes CATGTDQSGNTIYF.

The CDR3 is CASSPGQYYGYTF. The CDR3, as DNA: TGTGCCAGCAGCCCGGGACAGTACTATGGCTACACCTTC. This chain uses TRBV7-2 with TRBJ1-2; 7 positions agree with TRBD1. Germline values: CDR1 SGHTA, CDR2 FQGNSA. The CDR3 is 13 amino acids. The trim removed 5 bases at V and 3 bases at J, leaving 3 bases unmatched.

The V call is TRBV10-3, the J call TRBJ2-2, with 8 nucleotides matching TRBD2. V lost 8 bases to trimming and J lost 1 base; unmatched junction nucleotides: 6. CDR3 length equals 15 residues. Germline CDR1 and CDR2: ENHRY and SYGVKD. The CDR3 sequence: CAILAGGRNTGELFF. In DNA form, the CDR3 reads TGTGCCATCCTGGCGGGGGGCCGGAACACCGGGGAGCTGTTTTTT.

This chain uses TRBV4-2 with TRBJ1-5, with D uncertain. The CDR3 consists of 12 residues. The V gene lost 2 bases and the J gene lost 7 bases, with 6 bases spanning the gap. CDR1 is LGHNA, CDR2 YNFKEQ, per germline. CDR3 sequence reads: CASSQNRQPQHF. The CDR3 DNA reads TGTGCCAGCAGCCAAAATAGGCAGCCCCAGCATTTT.

The chain carries TRBV2 and TRBJ2-1; unclear D gene. The CDR3 has 13 amino acids. Germline CDR1 is SNHLY and CDR2 is FYNNEI. V was pared by 6 bases and J by 5 bases, with 11 bases between. CDR3 in DNA: TGTGCCAGCAGCTTCGGGCTCAACAATGAGCAGTTCTTC. Its protein product is CASSFGLNNEQFF.

The J gene is TRBJ2-1, the V gene TRBV5-1; 9 bases line up with TRBD2. In germline, CDR1 is SGHRS, CDR2 YFSETQ. V lost 0 bases, J lost 4 bases, and 14 bases stayed unmatched. The CDR3 sequence is 19 residues long. CDR3 in DNA: TGCGCCAGCAGCTTGGGACGGGTAGCGGGGGTAAATCCATACAATGAGCAGTTCTTC. This codes for CASSLGRVAGVNPYNEQFF.

The chain joins TRBV7-3 to TRBJ2-3, with 8 bases identical to TRBD2. Germline CDR1 reads SGHTA; CDR2 reads FQGTGA. J gave up 5 bases and V 6 bases, and 4 bases lay outside the gene matches. CDR3 size: 13 residues. CDR3 DNA sequence: TGTGCCAGCAGTAGCGGGGAAAAAGATACGCAGTATTTT. Protein product: CASSSGEKDTQYF.

This clone has more than one count but fewer than ten. The gene calls are TRBV7-2 and TRBJ2-2, with TRBD1 matching over 10 bases. Per germline, CDR1 SGHTA and CDR2 FQGNSA. V lost 1 base and J lost 5; bases outside the gene matches: 7. This CDR3 is 17 amino acids long. CDR3 amino acids: CASSLGDRGRWTGELFF. The CDR3 nucleotides are TGTGCCAGCAGCTTAGGGGACAGGGGCCGATGGACCGGGGAGCTGTTTTTT.